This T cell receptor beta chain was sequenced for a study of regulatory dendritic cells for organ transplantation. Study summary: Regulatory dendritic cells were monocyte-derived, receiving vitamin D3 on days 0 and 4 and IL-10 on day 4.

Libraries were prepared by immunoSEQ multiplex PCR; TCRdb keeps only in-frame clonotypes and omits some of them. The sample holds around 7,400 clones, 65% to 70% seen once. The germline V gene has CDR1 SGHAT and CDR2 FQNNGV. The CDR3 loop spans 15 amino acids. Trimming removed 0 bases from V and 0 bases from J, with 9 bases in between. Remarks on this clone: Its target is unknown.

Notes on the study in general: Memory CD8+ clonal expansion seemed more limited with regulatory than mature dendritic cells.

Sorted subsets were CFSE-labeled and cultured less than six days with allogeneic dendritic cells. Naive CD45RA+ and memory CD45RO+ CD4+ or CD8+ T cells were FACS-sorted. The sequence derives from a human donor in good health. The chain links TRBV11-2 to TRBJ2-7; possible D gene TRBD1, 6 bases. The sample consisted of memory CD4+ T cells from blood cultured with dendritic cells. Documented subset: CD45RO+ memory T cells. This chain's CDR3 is CASSLDRDISYEQYF. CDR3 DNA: TGTGCCAGCAGCTTAGATCGGGACATCTCCTACGAGCAGTACTTC.